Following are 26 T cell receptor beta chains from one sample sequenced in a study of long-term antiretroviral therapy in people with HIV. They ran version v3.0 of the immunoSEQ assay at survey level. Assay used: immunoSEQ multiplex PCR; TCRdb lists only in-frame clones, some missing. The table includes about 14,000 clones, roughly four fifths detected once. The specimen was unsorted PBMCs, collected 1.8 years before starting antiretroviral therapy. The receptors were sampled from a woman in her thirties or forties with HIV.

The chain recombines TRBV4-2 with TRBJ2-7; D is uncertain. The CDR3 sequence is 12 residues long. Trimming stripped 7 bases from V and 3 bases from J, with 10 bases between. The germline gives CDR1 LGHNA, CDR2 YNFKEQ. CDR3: CASMSDYYEQYF. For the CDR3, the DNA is TGTGCCAGCATGAGCGATTACTACGAGCAGTACTTC.

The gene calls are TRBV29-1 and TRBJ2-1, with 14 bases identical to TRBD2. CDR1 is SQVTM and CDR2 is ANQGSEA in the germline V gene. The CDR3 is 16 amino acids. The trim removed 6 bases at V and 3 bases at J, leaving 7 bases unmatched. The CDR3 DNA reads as TGCAGCGTCGCAGGACTAGCGGGAGGTCTCTACAATGAGCAGTTCTTC. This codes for CSVAGLAGGLYNEQFF.

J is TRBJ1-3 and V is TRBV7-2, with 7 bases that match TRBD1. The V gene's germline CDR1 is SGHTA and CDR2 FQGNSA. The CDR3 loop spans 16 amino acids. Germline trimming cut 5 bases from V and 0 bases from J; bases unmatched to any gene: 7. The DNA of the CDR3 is TGTGCCAGCAGCGAGAGAGGGGGCGGCTCTGGAAACACCATATATTTT. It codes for CASSERGGGSGNTIYF.

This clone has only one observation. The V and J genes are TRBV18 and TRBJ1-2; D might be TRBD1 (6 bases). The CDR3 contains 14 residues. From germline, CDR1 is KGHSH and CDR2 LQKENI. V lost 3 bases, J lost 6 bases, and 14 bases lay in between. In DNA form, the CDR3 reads TGTGCCAGCTCACCCACAAATCAGGGGAATGGCTACACCTTC. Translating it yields CASSPTNQGNGYTF.

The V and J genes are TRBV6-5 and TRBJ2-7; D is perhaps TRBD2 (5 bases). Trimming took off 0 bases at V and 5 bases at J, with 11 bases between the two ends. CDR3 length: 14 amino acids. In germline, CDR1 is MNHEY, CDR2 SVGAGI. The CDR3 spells CASSYSRLTDEQYF. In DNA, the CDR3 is TGTGCCAGCAGTTACTCGCGACTAACGGACGAGCAGTACTTC.

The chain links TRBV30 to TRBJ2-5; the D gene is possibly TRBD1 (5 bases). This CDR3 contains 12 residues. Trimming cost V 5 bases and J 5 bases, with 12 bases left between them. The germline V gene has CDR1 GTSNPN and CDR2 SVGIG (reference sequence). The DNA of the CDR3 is TGTGCCTGGGGGGCCATGGGGGAGACCCAGTACTTC. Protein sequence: CAWGAMGETQYF.

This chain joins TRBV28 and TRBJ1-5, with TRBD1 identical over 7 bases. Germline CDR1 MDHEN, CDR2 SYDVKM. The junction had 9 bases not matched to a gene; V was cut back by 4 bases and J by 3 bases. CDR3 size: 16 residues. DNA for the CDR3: TGTGCCAGCAGTTACTCCGGGACAGCTTTCAATCAGCCCCAGCATTTT. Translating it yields CASSYSGTAFNQPQHF.

The CDR3 loop is CASSQEDKNIQYF. In nucleotides, the CDR3 is TGTGCCAGCTCACAGGAAGATAAAAACATTCAGTACTTC. This chain joins TRBV18 and TRBJ2-4; unclear D gene. The CDR3 is 13 residues long. The germline V and J ends were trimmed by 4 bases and 4 bases, with 8 bases remaining between them. Germline lookup yields CDR1 KGHSH and CDR2 LQKENI.

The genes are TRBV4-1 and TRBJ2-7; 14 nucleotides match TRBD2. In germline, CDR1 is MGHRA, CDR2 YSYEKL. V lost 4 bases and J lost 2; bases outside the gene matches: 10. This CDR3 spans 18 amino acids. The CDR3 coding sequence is TGCGCCAGCAGCCTAAGACTAGCGGGAGGGCAGCTCCCCTACGAGCAGTACTTC. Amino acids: CASSLRLAGGQLPYEQYF.

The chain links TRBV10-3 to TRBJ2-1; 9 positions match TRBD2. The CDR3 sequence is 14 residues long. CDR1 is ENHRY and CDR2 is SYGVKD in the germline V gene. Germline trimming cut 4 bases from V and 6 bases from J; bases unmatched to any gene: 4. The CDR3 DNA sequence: TGTGCCATCAGTGGTAGCGGGAGTGGCAATGAGCAGTTCTTC. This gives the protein CAISGSGSGNEQFF.

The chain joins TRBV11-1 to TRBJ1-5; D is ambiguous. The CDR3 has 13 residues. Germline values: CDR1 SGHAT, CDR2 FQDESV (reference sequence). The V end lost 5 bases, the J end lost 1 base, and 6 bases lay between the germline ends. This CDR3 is CASSAQSNQPQHF. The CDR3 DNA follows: TGTGCCAGCAGCGCACAAAGCAATCAGCCCCAGCATTTT.

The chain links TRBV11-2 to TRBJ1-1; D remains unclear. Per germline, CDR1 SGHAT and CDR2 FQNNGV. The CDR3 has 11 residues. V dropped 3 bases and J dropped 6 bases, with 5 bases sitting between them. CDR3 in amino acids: CASSLLAEAFF. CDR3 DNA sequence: TGTGCCAGCAGCTTGTTAGCTGAAGCTTTCTTT. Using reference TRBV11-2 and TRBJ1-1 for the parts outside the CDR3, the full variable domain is EAGVAQSPRYKIIEKRQSVAFWCNPISGHATLYWYQQILGQGPKLLIQFQNNGVVDDSQLPKDRFSAERLKGVDSTLKIQPAKLEDSAVYLCASSLLAEAFFGQGTRLTVV.

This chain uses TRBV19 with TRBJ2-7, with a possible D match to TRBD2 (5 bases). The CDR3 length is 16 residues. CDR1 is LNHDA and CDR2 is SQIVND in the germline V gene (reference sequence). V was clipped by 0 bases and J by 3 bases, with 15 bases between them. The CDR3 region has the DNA TGTGCCAGTAGTATAGATCTAACGGGAACATACTACGAGCAGTACTTC. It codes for CASSIDLTGTYYEQYF.

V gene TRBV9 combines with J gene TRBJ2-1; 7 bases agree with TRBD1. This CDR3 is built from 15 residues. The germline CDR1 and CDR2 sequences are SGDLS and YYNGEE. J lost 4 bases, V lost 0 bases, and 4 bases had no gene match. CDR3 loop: CASSVDRGRYNEQFF. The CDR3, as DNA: TGTGCCAGCAGCGTAGACAGGGGCAGGTACAATGAGCAGTTCTTC.

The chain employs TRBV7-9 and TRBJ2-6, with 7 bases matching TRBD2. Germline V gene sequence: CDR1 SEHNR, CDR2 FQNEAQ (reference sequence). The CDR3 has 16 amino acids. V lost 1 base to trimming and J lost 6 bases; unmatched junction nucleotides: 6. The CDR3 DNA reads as TGTGCCAGCAGCTTAGGCGCGGGACTATTGGCCAACGTCCTGACTTTC. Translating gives CASSLGAGLLANVLTF.

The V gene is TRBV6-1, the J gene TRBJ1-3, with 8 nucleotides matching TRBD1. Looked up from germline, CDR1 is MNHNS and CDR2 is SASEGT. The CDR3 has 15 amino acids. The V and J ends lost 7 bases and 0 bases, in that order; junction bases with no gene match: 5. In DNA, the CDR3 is TGTGCCAGCACCCAGGACAGGGTCTCTGGAAACACCATATATTTT. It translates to CASTQDRVSGNTIYF.

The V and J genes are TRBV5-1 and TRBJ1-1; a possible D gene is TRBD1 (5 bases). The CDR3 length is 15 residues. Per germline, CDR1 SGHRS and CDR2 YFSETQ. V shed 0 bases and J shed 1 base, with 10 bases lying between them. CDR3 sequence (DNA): TGCGCCAGCAGCTTGGGTGCAGGGAGGAACACTGAAGCTTTCTTT. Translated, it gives CASSLGAGRNTEAFF. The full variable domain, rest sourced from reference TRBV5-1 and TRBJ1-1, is KAGVTQTPRYLIKTRGQQVTLSCSPISGHRSVSWYQQTPGQGLQFLFEYFSETQRNKGNFPGRFSGRQFSNSRSEMNVSTLELGDSALYLCASSLGAGRNTEAFFGQGTRLTVV.

CDR3 loop: CSVGIQPASSPQETQYF. CDR3 bases: TGCAGCGTTGGAATCCAGCCCGCAAGCAGTCCCCAAGAGACCCAGTACTTC. The genes are TRBV29-1 and TRBJ2-5; unclear D gene. CDR1 is SQVTM, CDR2 ANQGSEA, per germline. The V end lost 4 bases, the J end lost 1 base, and 22 bases lay between the germline ends. CDR3 length equals 17 residues.

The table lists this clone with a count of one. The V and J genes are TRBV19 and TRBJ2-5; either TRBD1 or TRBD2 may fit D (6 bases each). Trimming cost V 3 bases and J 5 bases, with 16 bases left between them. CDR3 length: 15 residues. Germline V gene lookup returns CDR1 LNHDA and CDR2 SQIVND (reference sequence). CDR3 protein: CASSIWGAVQETQYF. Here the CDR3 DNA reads TGTGCCAGTAGTATTTGGGGGGCCGTCCAGGAGACCCAGTACTTC.

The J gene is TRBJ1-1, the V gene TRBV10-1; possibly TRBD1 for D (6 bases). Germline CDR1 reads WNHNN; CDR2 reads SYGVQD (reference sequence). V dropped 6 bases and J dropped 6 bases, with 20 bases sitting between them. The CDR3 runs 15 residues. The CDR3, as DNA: TGCGCCAGCAGGCCTACAGGGTTTGATTTTTCTGAAGCTTTCTTT. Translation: CASRPTGFDFSEAFF.

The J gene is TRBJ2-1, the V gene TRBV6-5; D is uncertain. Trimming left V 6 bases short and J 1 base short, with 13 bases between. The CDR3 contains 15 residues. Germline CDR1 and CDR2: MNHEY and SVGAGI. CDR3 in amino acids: CASRTLTSSYNEQFF. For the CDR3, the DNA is TGTGCCAGCAGAACTCTCACCAGTTCCTACAATGAGCAGTTCTTC.

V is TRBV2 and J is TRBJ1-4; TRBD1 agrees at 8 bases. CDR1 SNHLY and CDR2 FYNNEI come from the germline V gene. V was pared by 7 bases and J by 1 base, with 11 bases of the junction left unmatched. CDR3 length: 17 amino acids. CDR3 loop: CASKRQGFGGTNEKLFF. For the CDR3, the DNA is TGTGCCAGCAAAAGACAGGGGTTTGGAGGAACTAATGAAAAACTGTTTTTT.

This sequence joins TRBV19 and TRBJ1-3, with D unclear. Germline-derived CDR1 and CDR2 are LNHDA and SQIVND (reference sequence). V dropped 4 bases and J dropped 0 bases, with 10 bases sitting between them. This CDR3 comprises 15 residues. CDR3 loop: CASSNGVGSGNTIYF. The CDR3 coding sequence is TGTGCCAGTAGTAACGGCGTAGGCTCTGGAAACACCATATATTTT.

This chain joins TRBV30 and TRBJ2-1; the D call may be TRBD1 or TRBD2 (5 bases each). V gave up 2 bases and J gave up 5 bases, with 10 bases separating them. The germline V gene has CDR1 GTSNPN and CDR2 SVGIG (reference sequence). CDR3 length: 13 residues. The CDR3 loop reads CAWSLGENNEQFF. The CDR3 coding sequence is TGTGCCTGGAGTTTGGGGGAGAACAATGAGCAGTTCTTC.

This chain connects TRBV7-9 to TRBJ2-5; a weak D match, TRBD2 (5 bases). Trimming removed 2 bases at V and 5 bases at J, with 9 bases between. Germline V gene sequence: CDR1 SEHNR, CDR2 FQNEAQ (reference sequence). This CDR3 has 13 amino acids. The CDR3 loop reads CASSLRGSETQYF. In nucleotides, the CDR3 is TGTGCCAGCAGCTTACGGGGTTCGGAGACCCAGTACTTC.

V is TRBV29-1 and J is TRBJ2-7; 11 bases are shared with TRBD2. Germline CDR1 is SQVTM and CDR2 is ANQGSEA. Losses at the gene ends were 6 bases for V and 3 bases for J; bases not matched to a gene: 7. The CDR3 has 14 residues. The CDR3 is CSVGLAGILYEQYF. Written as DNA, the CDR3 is TGCAGCGTAGGACTAGCGGGTATCCTCTACGAGCAGTACTTC.